The TCR beta chain under discussion was sequenced for a study of spatial heterogeneity in lung cancer. Whole-study context: The donors comprised some 70 untreated early-stage non-small cell lung cancer patients. Sequence detection consistently recorded a greater number of beta-chain than alpha-chain sequences.

Every individual TCR cDNA molecule carried its own unique molecular identifier, which allowed correction of PCR and sequencing errors. MiXCR was run by TCRdb on the 5' RACE reads, yielding one entry per CDR3 protein. The sample lists 110,000 or so distinct CDR3 sequences; 10% to 11% were seen once. The time point is: blood at routine non-recurrence follow-up after resection. The study sequenced unsorted whole RNA from tumor, nontumor lung or frozen PBMC. The germline CDR1 and CDR2 sequences are MNHEY and SVGAGI. Trimming took 7 bases from V and 0 from J, leaving 6 bases between them. The CDR3 spans 12 residues. In this sample, this clonotype turned up many times.

The sample in question was PBMCs, obtained at follow-up. This TCR was recovered from a female donor with early-stage non-small cell lung cancer. This chain uses TRBV6-5 with TRBJ2-5; D ambiguous. The CDR3 is CASIGDQETQYF. CDR3 in DNA: TGTGCCAGCATTGGGGACCAAGAGACCCAGTACTTC.